The 20 T cell receptor beta chains presented below share a single source sample, sequenced in a study of T cell responses to AZD1222 COVID-19 vaccine. The method was immunoSEQ multiplex PCR; TCRdb's version includes in-frame clones alone and lacks a portion of them. The repertoire consists of under 85,000 clones, with 88% occurring once and the leading ten covering roughly 11%. The sample was peripheral blood, taken on day 0 of AZD1222 vaccination. The receptors were gathered from an adult in good health.

This chain connects TRBV7-2 to TRBJ2-3, with a weak D call TRBD2 (5 bases). The CDR3 is 16 residues long. Germline assignment: CDR1 SGHTA and CDR2 FQGNSA. The V and J ends lost 5 bases and 4 bases respectively, with 19 bases between them. Here the CDR3 DNA reads TGTGCCAGCAGCCCCCAAAACTGGGGAGTGGCAGATACGCAGTATTTT. It is translated as CASSPQNWGVADTQYF.

The chain employs TRBV6-4 and TRBJ2-1; 7 bases agree with TRBD1. J was trimmed by 0 bases and V by 6 bases; bases with no gene match: 5. CDR1 and CDR2 (germline): MRHNA, SNTAGT. The CDR3 runs to 15 residues. The CDR3 DNA sequence: TGTGCCAGCAGCCAACAGGGGTTCTCCTACAATGAGCAGTTCTTC. Protein sequence: CASSQQGFSYNEQFF.

This clone was counted once. V and J are TRBV11-2 and TRBJ2-1; D unclear. Trimming removed 1 base from V and 6 bases from J, with 1 base in between. Germline CDR1 reads SGHAT; CDR2 reads FQNNGV. The CDR3 has 11 amino acids. Here the CDR3 reads CASSLGNEQFF. The CDR3 nucleotides read TGTGCCAGCAGCTTAGGCAATGAGCAGTTCTTC. Full variable domain (rest looked up from reference TRBV11-2 and TRBJ2-1): EAGVAQSPRYKIIEKRQSVAFWCNPISGHATLYWYQQILGQGPKLLIQFQNNGVVDDSQLPKDRFSAERLKGVDSTLKIQPAKLEDSAVYLCASSLGNEQFFGPGTRLTVL.

The chain uses TRBV27 and TRBJ2-1; the match to TRBD2 covers 14 bases. The CDR3 is 20 amino acids. J gave up 5 bases and V 6 bases, and 18 bases lay outside the gene matches. The germline V gene has CDR1 MNHEY and CDR2 SMNVEV (reference sequence). In nucleotides, the CDR3 is TGTGCCAGCAGGTTGGGTCTCCCGGGACTAGCGGGAGTTGAAGACAATGAGCAGTTCTTC. Translating gives CASRLGLPGLAGVEDNEQFF.

The rearrangement joins TRBV5-1 to TRBJ2-5; 7 bases align to TRBD1. V trimming: 0 bases; J trimming: 0 bases; junction bases outside the gene matches: 2. This CDR3 has 15 amino acids. Germline V gene lookup returns CDR1 SGHRS and CDR2 YFSETQ. The CDR3 nucleotides read TGCGCCAGCAGCTTGGACGGGACAGACCAAGAGACCCAGTACTTC. It specifies CASSLDGTDQETQYF.

This chain uses TRBV19 with TRBJ2-1; D possibly corresponds to TRBD1 (5 bases). V lost 4 bases and J lost 1, with 8 bases in between. CDR3 length equals 14 residues. Germline loops: CDR1 LNHDA, CDR2 SQIVND (reference sequence). As DNA, the CDR3 is TGTGCCAGTAGTAGGCAGGGATCCTACAATGAGCAGTTCTTC. Protein: CASSRQGSYNEQFF.

The V and J genes are TRBV5-4 and TRBJ2-7; 10 nucleotides agree with TRBD1. Germline V gene data show CDR1 as SGHNT and CDR2 as YYREEE (reference sequence). Germline trimming cut 4 bases from V and 4 bases from J; bases unmatched to any gene: 8. This CDR3 is 15 amino acids long. DNA of the CDR3: TGTGCCAGCAGCCCCGGCGGGACAGGGGTGTACGAGCAGTACTTC. This gives the protein CASSPGGTGVYEQYF. The whole variable domain, remainder taken from reference TRBV5-4 and TRBJ2-7, is ETGVTQSPTHLIKTRGQQVTLRCSSQSGHNTVSWYQQALGQGPQFIFQYYREEENGRGNFPPRFSGLQFPNYSSELNVNALELDDSALYLCASSPGGTGVYEQYFGPGTRLTVT.

This clone was detected only once. The J gene is TRBJ1-5, the V gene TRBV4-2, with 8 bases fitting TRBD1. Germline V gene sequence: CDR1 LGHNA, CDR2 YNFKEQ. The ends lost 1 base at V and 1 base at J; junction bases unmatched: 6. This CDR3 has 17 residues. CDR3 amino acids: CASSQGDRGWSNQPQHF. In DNA form, the CDR3 reads TGTGCCAGCAGCCAAGGAGACAGGGGTTGGAGCAATCAGCCCCAGCATTTT.

The chain combines TRBV11-2 with TRBJ2-3, with D unclear. V was clipped by 6 bases and J by 0 bases, with 13 bases between them. Germline V gene data show CDR1 as SGHAT and CDR2 as FQNNGV. The CDR3 covers 15 residues. This CDR3 reads CASSSTPVSTDTQYF. The CDR3 DNA is TGTGCCAGCAGTTCTACCCCGGTTAGCACAGATACGCAGTATTTT.

Concerning this clone itself: The sample has other DNA sequences that encode this CDR3 too. V is TRBV15 and J is TRBJ2-2; D is uncertain. Per the germline V gene, CDR1 is LNHNV and CDR2 is YYDKDF (reference sequence). This CDR3 is built from 15 residues. Trimming took 0 bases from V and 5 from J, leaving 10 bases between them. The CDR3 loop is CATSRDLGNTGELFF. CDR3 nucleotide sequence: TGTGCCACCAGCAGAGATCTAGGGAATACCGGGGAGCTGTTTTTT. Based on the CDR3 plus reference TRBV15 and TRBJ2-2, the full variable domain is DAMVIQNPRYQVTQFGKPVTLSCSQTLNHNVMYWYQQKSSQAPKLLFHYYDKDFNNEADTPDNFQSRRPNTSFCFLDIRSPGLGDTAMYLCATSRDLGNTGELFFGEGSRLTVL.

This sequence joins TRBV19 and TRBJ2-7; 7 bases align to TRBD1. From germline, CDR1 is LNHDA and CDR2 SQIVND (reference sequence). This CDR3 region has 16 residues. V lost 3 bases, J lost 3 bases, and 11 bases stayed unmatched. The CDR3 loop reads CASSMRRQGDGYEQYF. DNA of the CDR3: TGTGCCAGTAGTATGCGTCGGCAGGGGGACGGCTACGAGCAGTACTTC. Full variable domain (outside the CDR3, taken from reference TRBV19 and TRBJ2-7): DGGITQSPKYLFRKEGQNVTLSCEQNLNHDAMYWYRQDPGQGLRLIYYSQIVNDFQKGDIAEGYSVSREKKESFPLTVTSAQKNPTAFYLCASSMRRQGDGYEQYFGPGTRLTVT.

The chain recombines TRBV9 with TRBJ2-6; 11 bases are shared with TRBD1. In germline, CDR1 is SGDLS, CDR2 YYNGEE. CDR3 length: 20 residues. The junction had 17 bases not matched to a gene; V was cut back by 3 bases and J by 6 bases. The CDR3 sequence is CASSAGGQGASREKANVLTF. CDR3 coding DNA: TGTGCCAGCAGCGCGGGTGGACAGGGGGCCTCTCGCGAAAAGGCCAACGTCCTGACTTTC.

V usage is TRBV4-1 and J usage is TRBJ2-7, with D perhaps TRBD1 or TRBD2 (5 bases each). Germline lookup yields CDR1 MGHRA and CDR2 YSYEKL. Trimming took 1 base from V and 2 from J, leaving 12 bases between them. This CDR3 is 15 amino acids long. As DNA, the CDR3 is TGCGCCAGCAGCCAAGGCCAGGTGGGGGCCTACGAGCAGTACTTC. This encodes CASSQGQVGAYEQYF.

This clone appeared a single time. The chain employs TRBV13 and TRBJ2-1; 8 bases line up with TRBD2. V was pared by 5 bases and J by 12 bases, with 27 bases of the junction left unmatched. The CDR3 totals 19 residues. The germline V gene has CDR1 PRHDT and CDR2 FYEKMQ (reference sequence). Here the CDR3 reads CASSQLILAGGSFDYGQFF. CDR3 coding DNA: TGTGCCAGCAGCCAGCTGATTCTAGCGGGTGGCTCTTTCGATTACGGGCAGTTCTTC.

The V and J genes are TRBV5-4 and TRBJ1-4; 8 nucleotides agree with TRBD1. J lost 8 bases, V lost 0 bases, and 6 bases had no gene match. CDR1 and CDR2 from the germline V gene are SGHNT and YYREEE (reference sequence). The CDR3 extends over 15 amino acids. The CDR3 DNA reads as TGTGCCAGCAGCTTGGGCAGGGGGCTGGGAGAAAAACTGTTTTTT. Its protein is CASSLGRGLGEKLFF. The variable domain in full, with the rest retrieved from reference TRBV5-4 and TRBJ1-4, is ETGVTQSPTHLIKTRGQQVTLRCSSQSGHNTVSWYQQALGQGPQFIFQYYREEENGRGNFPPRFSGLQFPNYSSELNVNALELDDSALYLCASSLGRGLGEKLFFGSGTQLSVL.

The J gene is TRBJ2-1, the V gene TRBV5-4, with 11 bases aligning to TRBD2. The V gene end was trimmed by 0 bases and the J gene end by 9 bases; junction bases not matched to a gene: 5. Germline CDR1 reads SGHNT; CDR2 reads YYREEE (reference sequence). The CDR3 has 15 amino acids. The CDR3 DNA sequence: TGTGCCAGCAGCTTGGTGTCTAGCGGGAGGTCTGAGCAGTTCTTC. Its translation: CASSLVSSGRSEQFF.

The chain recombines TRBV18 with TRBJ2-1, with 8 bases identical to TRBD2. The CDR3 contains 14 residues. Germline V CDR1 and CDR2: KGHSH, LQKENI. After removal of 3 bases from V and 7 bases from J, the junction contained 5 bases not matched to a gene. CDR3 sequence reads: CASSPTSGHNEQFF. DNA for the CDR3: TGTGCCAGCTCACCTACTAGCGGCCATAATGAGCAGTTCTTC.

The chain uses TRBV5-1 and TRBJ2-1, with D possibly TRBD1 on 6 matching bases. With 0 bases removed from V and 9 bases from J, the gap between germline ends came to 16 bases. Germline V gene lookup returns CDR1 SGHRS and CDR2 YFSETQ. The CDR3 runs to 15 residues. The CDR3 protein is CASSLDRVRNGEQFF. For the CDR3, the DNA is TGCGCCAGCAGCTTGGACAGGGTCAGGAATGGTGAGCAGTTCTTC.

The rearrangement joins TRBV6-5 to TRBJ2-1; tentative D call: TRBD2 (6 bases). Germline loops: CDR1 MNHEY, CDR2 SVGAGI. Trimming shortened V by 6 bases and J by 5 bases, and 17 bases separated the two germline ends. This CDR3 is 15 amino acids long. The CDR3: CASSSGLAPDNEQFF. The CDR3 nucleotides read TGTGCCAGCAGCTCGGGACTGGCCCCGGACAATGAGCAGTTCTTC.

In this sample, this clone turned up once. The chain employs TRBV28 and TRBJ1-4, with D uncertain. CDR3 length equals 19 residues. Germline loops: CDR1 MDHEN, CDR2 SYDVKM. V lost 6 bases and J 9 bases, leaving 32 bases between the germline ends. CDR3 coding DNA: TGTGCCAGCAGCTCTGCAATCGGGCCTAAGGGTCCATCGTTTAAAAAACTGTTTTTT. As protein: CASSSAIGPKGPSFKKLFF.